Listed below are T cell receptor beta chains from one sample, sequenced in a study of shared clonotypes between healthy human individuals. Profiled with immunoSEQ multiplex PCR; TCRdb holds only in-frame clones, not every one. The repertoire has 170,000 or so clones, approximately 62% of them found once; the top ten carry less than 11%. The source material was memory CD4+ T cells sorted from blood. All receptors derive from a man younger than 40 in good health. The CDR3 runs from the conserved cysteine through the conserved F or W. Only some rows state a clone size, as once, few, many or a class for expanded clones.

v_gene: TRBV14; abundance: NA; CDR3aa: CASSTSSGRAWEQYF
v_gene: TRBV28; abundance: NA; CDR3aa: CASSPRTGRPGGYTF
v_gene: TRBV21-1; abundance: NA; CDR3aa: CASSKRQGTYEQYF
v_gene: TRBV5-1; abundance: NA; CDR3aa: CASSPLITSDPGELFF
v_gene: TRBV7-2; abundance: once; CDR3aa: CASSSRQGGYEQYF
v_gene: TRBV5-1; abundance: many; CDR3aa: CASSLTATGYGANVLTF
v_gene: TRBV5-6; abundance: NA; CDR3aa: CASSLVRGGSTDTQYF
v_gene: TRBV19; abundance: NA; CDR3aa: CASSIPGGPINEQFF
v_gene: TRBV29-1; abundance: NA; CDR3aa: CSVWRGEQFF
v_gene: TRBV11-2; abundance: NA; CDR3aa: CASSFGLYGDEAFF
v_gene: TRBV19; abundance: NA; CDR3aa: CASKRGSSYNEQFF
v_gene: TRBV7-4; abundance: NA; CDR3aa: CASSQDILNTEAFF
v_gene: TRBV6-1; abundance: NA; CDR3aa: CASSERSGNTIYF
v_gene: TRBV11-2; abundance: NA; CDR3aa: CASSQFGGQGYREQYF
v_gene: TRBV10-1; abundance: NA; CDR3aa: CASSELAHPGYNEQFF
v_gene: TRBV5-1; abundance: NA; CDR3aa: CASSWTGTGGKDEQFF
v_gene: TRBV7-2; abundance: NA; CDR3aa: CASSLGTTYNEQFF
v_gene: TRBV29-1; abundance: few; CDR3aa: CSAQEISDTEAFF
v_gene: TRBV27; abundance: many; CDR3aa: CASSWSTSYNEQFF
v_gene: TRBV5-1; abundance: NA; CDR3aa: CASTMGSGEKLFF
v_gene: TRBV5-1; abundance: NA; CDR3aa: CASSFKGGPTSQETQYF
v_gene: TRBV18; abundance: few; CDR3aa: CASSPGLVQETQYF
v_gene: TRBV9; abundance: few; CDR3aa: CASSVGTSSYNEQFF
v_gene: TRBV6-6; abundance: NA; CDR3aa: CASASGANVLTF
v_gene: TRBV5-1; abundance: few; CDR3aa: CASSLSSGSRKGAGELFF
v_gene: TRBV7-2; abundance: NA; CDR3aa: CASSGSGLAGINEQFF
v_gene: TRBV28; abundance: NA; CDR3aa: CASSPRTSPSSYEQYF
v_gene: TRBV10-3; abundance: few; CDR3aa: CAGGLNNEQFF
v_gene: TRBV7-2; abundance: many; CDR3aa: CASSPDRYQPQHF
v_gene: TRBV7-2; abundance: few; CDR3aa: CASSLAAGVDEQFF
v_gene: TRBV10-1; abundance: NA; CDR3aa: CASSEWQGVGEQFF
v_gene: TRBV15; abundance: many; CDR3aa: CATSRDNSGANVLTF
v_gene: TRBV7-9; abundance: NA; CDR3aa: CASSFDSTVKNIQYF
v_gene: TRBV19; abundance: NA; CDR3aa: CASSIRDRGPGYTF
v_gene: TRBV2; abundance: NA; CDR3aa: CASSVGQDSYEQYF